This TCR beta chain was sequenced for a study of cytomegalovirus exposure and HLA in healthy donors. Both 60 Vbeta primers and 13 Jbeta primers went into the PCR. Only in-frame clones appear in the TCRdb table, and some are missing; sequencing was by immunoSEQ multiplex PCR. The repertoire holds nearly 300,000 clones, 80% to 90% seen once, with roughly 4% in the top ten. Germline V gene lookup returns CDR1 SGHTA and CDR2 FQGTGA. Trimming left V 1 base short and J 6 bases short, with 16 bases between. CDR3 length: 15 amino acids. This TCR was sampled from a man in his forties in good health and CMV-seropositive. This chain connects TRBV7-3 to TRBJ2-7; no firm D call. The sequencing sample was made of PBMCs. The CDR3 is CASSLIPGRPSEQYF. Here the CDR3 DNA reads TGTGCCAGCAGCTTAATACCCGGCAGGCCGAGCGAGCAGTACTTC. The full variable domain, its missing parts supplied by reference TRBV7-3 and TRBJ2-7, is GAGVSQTPSNKVTEKGKYVELRCDPISGHTALYWYRQSLGQGPEFLIYFQGTGAADDSGLPNDRFFAVRPEGSVSTLKIQRTERGDSAVYLCASSLIPGRPSEQYFGPGTRLTVT.